Each of the 22 T cell receptor beta chains below was sequenced from the same sample in a study of T cell responses to AZD1222 COVID-19 vaccine. Data came from immunoSEQ multiplex PCR; TCRdb stores just in-frame clones and leaves some out. This sample has about 90,000 clones, with 88% found just once. Source: peripheral blood, taken 28 days after the second AZD1222 dose. The source is an adult who received the AZD1222 COVID-19 vaccine.

The V and J genes are TRBV7-8 and TRBJ2-7; a possible D gene is TRBD1 (6 bases). This CDR3 has 13 amino acids. Germline CDR1 and CDR2: SGHVS and FQNEAQ. The ends were cut back, 5 bases at V and 3 bases at J, with 11 bases in the middle. CDR3 in amino acids: CASSPGQNYEQYF. CDR3 nucleotides: TGTGCCAGCAGCCCCGGACAGAACTACGAGCAGTACTTC.

The chain couples TRBV11-3 to TRBJ2-1, with 7 bases that match TRBD2. The J segment lost 1 base and the V segment lost 5 bases, leaving 5 bases of the junction unmatched. Germline-derived CDR1 and CDR2 are SGHNT and YENEEA. This CDR3 has 15 amino acids. The CDR3 bases are TGTGCCAGCAGCCGAGCGGGGTTATCCTACAATGAGCAGTTCTTC. Protein sequence: CASSRAGLSYNEQFF.

The chain employs TRBV27 and TRBJ2-7; possibly TRBD1 for D (5 bases). The length of the CDR3 is 15 residues. Trimming took 0 bases from V and 0 from J, leaving 9 bases between them. CDR1 is MNHEY, CDR2 SMNVEV, per germline (reference sequence). CDR3 in DNA: TGTGCCAGCAGTTTATCGGCAGGGTTCTCCTACGAGCAGTACTTC. It yields the protein CASSLSAGFSYEQYF.

Concerning this clone itself: The DNA is left out, because the CDR3 cannot be placed on it with certainty; the CDR3 is given as TCRdb lists it. V is TRBV4-3 and J is TRBJ1-1; the DNA was not compared with TRBD1, the D call given in the table. Germline CDR1 and CDR2: LGHNA and YSLEER. The CDR3 adds up to 15 amino acids, both ends counted. Here the CDR3 reads CASSQSVGQGTSFGF.

The chain recombines TRBV11-3 with TRBJ2-1; D not resolved. Per germline, CDR1 SGHNT and CDR2 YENEEA. V was shortened by 5 bases and J by 7 bases, with 21 bases between the two germline ends. The CDR3 has 16 residues. The CDR3 here is CASSPFPGGAGNEQFF. The CDR3 DNA sequence: TGTGCCAGCAGCCCCTTTCCGGGTGGCGCTGGGAATGAGCAGTTCTTC. Full variable domain (remainder filled in from reference TRBV11-3 and TRBJ2-1): EAGVVQSPRYKIIEKKQPVAFWCNPISGHNTLYWYLQNLGQGPELLIRYENEEAVDDSQLPKDRFSAERLKGVDSTLKIQPAELGDSAVYLCASSPFPGGAGNEQFFGPGTRLTVL.

This sequence joins TRBV5-1 and TRBJ2-1, with D uncertain. V gave up 2 bases and J gave up 8 bases, with 11 bases separating them. In germline, CDR1 is SGHRS, CDR2 YFSETQ. The CDR3 loop spans 13 amino acids. The CDR3 coding sequence is TGCGCCAGCAGCTTCGTTTTGGCAGATGAGCAGTTCTTC. Protein product: CASSFVLADEQFF.

This chain uses TRBV2 with TRBJ2-7; maybe TRBD2 (7 bases). CDR1 SNHLY and CDR2 FYNNEI come from the germline V gene. V lost 2 bases and J 4 bases, leaving 18 bases between the germline ends. The CDR3 contains 16 residues. The CDR3 spells CASSELLGGGFYEQYF. CDR3 coding DNA: TGTGCCAGCAGTGAACTCCTGGGAGGGGGGTTTTACGAGCAGTACTTC.

The chain recombines TRBV9 with TRBJ2-1; D possibly corresponds to TRBD2 (5 bases). The germline V gene encodes CDR1 SGDLS and CDR2 YYNGEE. This CDR3 has 16 residues. V was shortened by 4 bases and J by 6 bases, with 20 bases between the two germline ends. Written as DNA, the CDR3 is TGTGCCAGCAGCCCCGATGACTACCCACGACTCAATGAGCAGTTCTTC. Amino acids: CASSPDDYPRLNEQFF.

The chain uses TRBV5-4 and TRBJ1-3; TRBD1 is a possible D gene (6 bases). This CDR3 region has 15 residues. The ends were cut back, 5 bases at V and 0 bases at J, with 12 bases in the middle. Germline CDR1 and CDR2: SGHNT and YYREEE (reference sequence). CDR3 DNA: TGTGCCAGCAGTCGGGACACCCTCTCTGGAAACACCATATATTTT. Protein product: CASSRDTLSGNTIYF.

This clone was seen only once. Here the CDR3 DNA reads TGTGCCAGCAGCTTAGAGGGGTCCTACAATGAGCAGTTCTTC. Translation gives CASSLEGSYNEQFF. This rearrangement joins TRBV11-3 to TRBJ2-1; D is ambiguous. Germline CDR1 reads SGHNT; CDR2 reads YENEEA. The CDR3 has 14 amino acids. Trimming removed 0 bases at V and 1 base at J, with 4 bases between.

Only one count was recorded for this clone. The CDR3 DNA reads as TGCAGCGGGGGAGAGCAGGGTCGGACTGAAGCTTTCTTT. This sequence encodes CSGGEQGRTEAFF. The chain is built from TRBV29-1 and TRBJ1-1; perhaps TRBD1 as D (5 bases). The CDR3 runs 13 residues. Trimming shortened V by 7 bases and J by 5 bases, and 17 bases separated the two germline ends. Looked up from germline, CDR1 is SQVTM and CDR2 is ANQGSEA.

The chain joins TRBV5-1 to TRBJ2-2; D not certain. Trimming left V 2 bases short and J 7 bases short, with 0 bases between. Germline lookup yields CDR1 SGHRS and CDR2 YFSETQ. This CDR3 is 10 amino acids long. CDR3 DNA sequence: TGCGCCAGCAGCTTCGGGGAGCTGTTTTTT. This translates into CASSFGELFF.

The chain is built from TRBV29-1 and TRBJ2-5; D is unresolved. Germline CDR1 SQVTM, CDR2 ANQGSEA. The CDR3 is 10 amino acids. The V and J ends lost 2 bases and 4 bases respectively, with 2 bases between them. For the CDR3, the DNA is TGCAGCGTTGAAATAGAGACCCAGTACTTC. It codes for CSVEIETQYF.

This clone was seen just once. V gene TRBV7-9 combines with J gene TRBJ2-2, with D unresolved. The CDR3 runs to 15 residues. CDR1 SEHNR and CDR2 FQNEAQ come from the germline V gene (reference sequence). The ends were cut back, 4 bases at V and 1 base at J, with 10 bases in the middle. The DNA for the CDR3 is TGTGCCAGCAGCTCTAGGACGGGGAACACCGGGGAGCTGTTTTTT. It encodes CASSSRTGNTGELFF.

This sequence joins TRBV11-2 and TRBJ2-7; D not certain. The CDR3 runs to 8 residues. Germline lookup yields CDR1 SGHAT and CDR2 FQNNGV. Trimming stripped 8 bases from V and 6 bases from J, with 2 bases between. The CDR3 reads CASGEQYF. The CDR3 coding sequence is TGTGCCAGCGGCGAGCAGTACTTC.

V and J are TRBV5-1 and TRBJ1-2; D is unresolved. The CDR3 length is 15 residues. CDR1 is SGHRS and CDR2 is YFSETQ in the germline V gene. Trimming removed 0 bases at V and 1 base at J, with 10 bases between. CDR3 protein: CASSLAAEFNYGYTF. The CDR3 DNA sequence: TGCGCCAGCAGCTTGGCTGCAGAGTTTAACTATGGCTACACCTTC.

This chain connects TRBV7-2 to TRBJ1-4; D possibly corresponds to TRBD1 (6 bases). The CDR3 spans 15 residues. The germline gives CDR1 SGHTA, CDR2 FQGNSA. The germline V and J ends were trimmed by 3 bases and 6 bases, with 14 bases remaining between them. The CDR3 coding sequence is TGTGCCAGCAGCTTTTCTTCAGGGGCCGATGAAAAACTGTTTTTT. Protein: CASSFSSGADEKLFF. Full variable domain (remainder filled in from reference TRBV7-2 and TRBJ1-4): GAGVSQSPSNKVTEKGKDVELRCDPISGHTALYWYRQSLGQGLEFLIYFQGNSAPDKSGLPSDRFSAERTGGSVSTLTIQRTQQEDSAVYLCASSFSSGADEKLFFGSGTQLSVL.

The chain combines TRBV2 with TRBJ1-5; D not resolved. The CDR3 sequence is 16 residues long. Germline V gene sequence: CDR1 SNHLY, CDR2 FYNNEI. V shed 4 bases and J shed 2 bases, with 15 bases lying between them. The CDR3 DNA sequence: TGTGCCAGCAGTGGCCCCTCGGTGGGCGGCAATCAGCCCCAGCATTTT. It specifies CASSGPSVGGNQPQHF.

Only one count was recorded for this clone. The V gene is TRBV7-6, the J gene TRBJ2-1; D may be TRBD2 (6 bases). The CDR3 covers 16 residues. V lost 2 bases and J 0 bases, leaving 11 bases between the germline ends. Germline CDR1 reads SGHVS; CDR2 reads FNYEAQ. Here the CDR3 reads CASSLQAGISYNEQFF. In DNA form, the CDR3 reads TGTGCCAGCAGCTTACAAGCGGGCATCTCCTACAATGAGCAGTTCTTC.

This clone was observed once. The chain is built from TRBV6-6 and TRBJ1-1, with 7 bases fitting TRBD1. The CDR3 is 13 amino acids. CDR1 MNHNY and CDR2 SVGAGI come from the germline V gene (reference sequence). The ends lost 4 bases at V and 8 bases at J; junction bases unmatched: 7. The CDR3 protein is CASSSYRGDEAFF. The CDR3 DNA is TGTGCCAGCAGTTCTTACAGGGGAGACGAAGCTTTCTTT.

The rearrangement uses TRBV9 and TRBJ2-2; D ambiguous. Germline V lookup: CDR1 SGDLS, CDR2 YYNGEE. This CDR3 has 13 amino acids. The germline V and J ends were trimmed by 5 bases and 2 bases, with 7 bases remaining between them. Here the CDR3 DNA reads TGTGCCAGCAGGACCATTAACACCGGGGAGCTGTTTTTT. This translates into CASRTINTGELFF.

The chain links TRBV6-5 to TRBJ2-2; D gene unclear. V lost 7 bases to trimming and J lost 0 bases, with 9 bases between them. The length of the CDR3 is 14 residues. Per the germline V gene, CDR1 is MNHEY and CDR2 is SVGAGI. In DNA form, the CDR3 reads TGTGCCAGCAAGTGGCAGGCGAACACCGGGGAGCTGTTTTTT. Its protein product is CASKWQANTGELFF.